This T cell receptor beta chain was recovered during a study of T cell responses to AZD1222 COVID-19 vaccine. Germline CDR1 and CDR2: SQVTM and ANQGSEA. The CDR3 is made up of 16 amino acids. The V segment lost 0 bases and the J segment 2 bases; nucleotides outside the gene matches: 6. On this clone: Its matching antigen is unknown.

Sequencing used immunoSEQ multiplex PCR; TCRdb keeps in-frame clones, though not all of them. The profile shows some 150,000 clones, about 85% of them singletons. Broader study findings: The breadth and depth of Spike-specific TCRs increased once two AZD1222 doses had been given. Mapped onto spike, vaccine-associated CD4 TCRs spanned it and were dominant at 160-218 and 743-854. Donors were chiefly white British, with a greater number of females, and clonal diversity was perhaps underestimated. Repertoires were collected only later (after the peak T cell response had occurred).

The sequenced sample was peripheral blood, obtained after recovery from COVID-19. This chain uses TRBV29-1 with TRBJ2-1; the match to TRBD2 covers 8 bases. This receptor was taken from an adult who had recovered from COVID-19. The CDR3 DNA is TGCAGCGTTGAAGATCGAGGAGCGGGGGCCTACAATGAGCAGTTCTTC. Translation: CSVEDRGAGAYNEQFF.